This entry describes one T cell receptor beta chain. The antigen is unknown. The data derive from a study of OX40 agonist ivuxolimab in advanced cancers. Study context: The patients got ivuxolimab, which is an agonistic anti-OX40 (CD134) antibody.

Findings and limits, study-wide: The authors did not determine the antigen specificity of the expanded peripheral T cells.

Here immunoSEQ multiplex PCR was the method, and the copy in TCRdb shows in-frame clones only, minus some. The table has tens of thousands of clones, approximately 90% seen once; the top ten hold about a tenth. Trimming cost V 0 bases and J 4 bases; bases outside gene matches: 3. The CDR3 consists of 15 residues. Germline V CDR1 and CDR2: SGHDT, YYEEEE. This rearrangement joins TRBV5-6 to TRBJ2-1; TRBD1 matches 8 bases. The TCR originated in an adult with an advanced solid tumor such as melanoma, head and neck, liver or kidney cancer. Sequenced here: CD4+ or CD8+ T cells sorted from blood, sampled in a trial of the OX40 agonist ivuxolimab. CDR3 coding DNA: TGTGCCAGCAGCTTGGAATGGACAGGGTACAATGAGCAGTTCTTC. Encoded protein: CASSLEWTGYNEQFF.